Below are 10 T cell receptor beta chains sequenced from a single sample in a study of T-cell reconstitution after alpha-beta-depleted transplantation in children. Preparation of the TCRbeta library used unique molecular identifiers. TCRdb re-called the PCR reads through MiXCR, storing one row per CDR3 protein. The profile shows about 240,000 distinct CDR3 sequences, roughly 26% of them singletons. The sample here was PBMCs, taken before TCRalphabeta/CD19-depleted stem cell transplant. Source of these receptors: a girl aged 2 to 10 with Fanconi anemia, due to receive a stem cell transplant.

The chain combines TRBV12-2 with TRBJ2-1. TRBV12-2 counts as a pseudogene. CDR3 size: 12 residues. The CDR3 DNA is TGTGCAAGTCGCTTGCACCACAATGAGCAGTTCTTC. This sequence encodes CASRLHHNEQFF.

This clonotype was observed at least ten times. The chain carries TRBV4-2 and TRBJ2-5, with 11 positions matching TRBD1. Germline V gene sequence: CDR1 LGHNA, CDR2 YNFKEQ. CDR3 size: 15 residues. The trim removed 1 base at V and 4 bases at J, leaving 2 bases unmatched. CDR3 in amino acids: CASSQGDRGTETQYF. The CDR3 DNA sequence: TGTGCCAGCAGCCAAGGGGACAGGGGGACAGAGACCCAGTACTTC.

This clonotype has at least ten counts. V is TRBV29-1 and J is TRBJ2-5; 7 bases agree with TRBD1. Germline V gene sequence: CDR1 SQVTM, CDR2 ANQGSEA. The CDR3 runs 12 residues. V dropped 8 bases and J dropped 3; count of bases not matched to a gene: 6. The CDR3 DNA reads as TGCAGCCTTTGGGACAGCAAAGAGACCCAGTACTTC. Its protein product is CSLWDSKETQYF.

This clonotype has a handful of counts. This rearrangement joins TRBV29-1 to TRBJ2-3; possible D gene TRBD1, 6 bases. With 7 bases removed from V and 0 bases from J, the gap between germline ends came to 11 bases. Per the germline V gene, CDR1 is SQVTM and CDR2 is ANQGSEA. This CDR3 comprises 13 residues. CDR3 coding DNA: TGCAGCGGGACAGTGTCTAGCACAGATACGCAGTATTTT. This sequence encodes CSGTVSSTDTQYF.

This clonotype was recorded many times. V is TRBV20-1 and J is TRBJ2-1; 10 bases are shared with TRBD2. CDR3 length: 16 residues. With V trimmed by 5 bases and J by 0 bases, 7 bases remained unmatched. CDR1 is DFQATT and CDR2 is SNEGSKA in the germline V gene (reference sequence). The CDR3 nucleotides are TGCAGTGCTCACCCGGGACTAGCGCTCTCCTACAATGAGCAGTTCTTC. As protein: CSAHPGLALSYNEQFF.

This clonotype was found a few times. V gene TRBV5-1 combines with J gene TRBJ2-7, with TRBD1 identical over 7 bases. Unmatched junction bases numbered 4, after V lost 4 bases and J lost 3 bases. This CDR3 contains 13 residues. Germline V CDR1 and CDR2: SGHRS, YFSETQ. DNA of the CDR3: TGCGCCAGCAGCCCCGACAGGGTCTACGAGCAGTACTTC. Translating it yields CASSPDRVYEQYF. The full variable domain, rest sourced from reference TRBV5-1 and TRBJ2-7, is KAGVTQTPRYLIKTRGQQVTLSCSPISGHRSVSWYQQTPGQGLQFLFEYFSETQRNKGNFPGRFSGRQFSNSRSEMNVSTLELGDSALYLCASSPDRVYEQYFGPGTRLTVT.

This clonotype was seen many times. The V and J genes are TRBV7-3 and TRBJ2-1, with D perhaps matching TRBD2 (6 bases). The CDR3 is 14 amino acids. Germline V gives CDR1 SGHTA, CDR2 FQGTGA. Trimming removed 2 bases from V and 6 bases from J, with 11 bases in between. The CDR3 is CASSLEAGSNEQFF. For the CDR3, the DNA is TGTGCCAGCAGCTTAGAGGCGGGAAGCAATGAGCAGTTCTTC.

This rearrangement joins TRBV5-1 to TRBJ2-7; possibly TRBD1 for D (5 bases). Germline V lookup: CDR1 SGHRS, CDR2 YFSETQ. This CDR3 is built from 15 residues. V lost 1 base and J 7 bases, leaving 18 bases between the germline ends. CDR3 DNA: TGCGCCAGCAGCTTGATTTTGCAGGGATCTCGGGAGCAGTACTTC. As protein: CASSLILQGSREQYF.

This clonotype was picked up many times. V is TRBV6-5 and J is TRBJ2-1; 10 bases are a match to TRBD2. The trim removed 0 bases at V and 9 bases at J, leaving 5 bases unmatched. This CDR3 has 15 residues. In germline, CDR1 is MNHEY, CDR2 SVGAGI. CDR3 coding DNA: TGTGCCAGCAGTTACTCGCTAGCGGGAGACGGTGAGCAGTTCTTC. It is translated as CASSYSLAGDGEQFF.

This clonotype appeared many times. The chain couples TRBV20-1 to TRBJ2-4; no clear D. Germline V gene lookup returns CDR1 DFQATT and CDR2 SNEGSKA (reference sequence). The V and J ends lost 3 bases and 1 base respectively, with 10 bases between them. The CDR3 length is 14 residues. In nucleotides, the CDR3 is TGCAGTGCTAGTTTTACGGTCGCCAAAAACATTCAGTACTTC. This sequence encodes CSASFTVAKNIQYF.